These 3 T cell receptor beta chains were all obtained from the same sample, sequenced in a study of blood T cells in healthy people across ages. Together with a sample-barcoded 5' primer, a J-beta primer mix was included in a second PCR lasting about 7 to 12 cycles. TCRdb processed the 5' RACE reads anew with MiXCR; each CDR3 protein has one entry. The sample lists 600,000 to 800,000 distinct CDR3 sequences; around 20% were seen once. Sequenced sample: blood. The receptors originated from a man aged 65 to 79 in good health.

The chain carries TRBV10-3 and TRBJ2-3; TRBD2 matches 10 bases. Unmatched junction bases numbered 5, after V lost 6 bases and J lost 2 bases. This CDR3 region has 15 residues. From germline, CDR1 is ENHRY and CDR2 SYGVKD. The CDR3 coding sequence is TGTGCCATCAGCCGAGCGGGAGGGACCACAGATACGCAGTATTTT. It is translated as CAISRAGGTTDTQYF.

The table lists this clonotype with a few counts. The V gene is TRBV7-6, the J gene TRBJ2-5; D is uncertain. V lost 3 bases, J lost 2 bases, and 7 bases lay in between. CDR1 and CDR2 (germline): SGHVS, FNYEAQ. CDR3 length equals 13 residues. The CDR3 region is CASSFAHQETQYF. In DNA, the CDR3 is TGTGCCAGCAGCTTCGCCCATCAAGAGACCCAGTACTTC.

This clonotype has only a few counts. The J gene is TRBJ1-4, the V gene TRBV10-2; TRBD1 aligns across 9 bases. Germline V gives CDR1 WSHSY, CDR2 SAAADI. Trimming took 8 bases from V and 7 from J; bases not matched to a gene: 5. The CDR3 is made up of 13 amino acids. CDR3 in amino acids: CASLQGAGEKLFF. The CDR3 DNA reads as TGCGCCAGCCTACAGGGGGCTGGTGAAAAACTGTTTTTT.